What follows describes a single T cell receptor (beta chain). Data came from immunoSEQ multiplex PCR; TCRdb stores just in-frame clones and leaves some out. Here the sample spans roughly 240,000 clones, approximately 85% being singletons. Cohort 3 donors counted as recovered after two negative PCRs, clearance, or resolved symptoms. This sample is part of a study of blood T cell repertoires in COVID-19. As for the study in general: The United States, Italy and Spain were the sources of the acute and convalescent COVID-19 samples.

V lost 0 bases to trimming and J lost 2 bases; unmatched junction nucleotides: 5. The CDR3 consists of 16 residues. Germline V CDR1 and CDR2: SGHNT, YYREEE (reference sequence). This sequence originates from a woman between 45 and 65 years old who had recovered from COVID-19. Sequenced sample: PBMCs or T cells enriched from blood (not recorded which). The chain has TRBV5-4 and TRBJ2-3, with 8 bases matching TRBD2. CDR3 DNA sequence: TGTGCCAGCAGCTTGGGTGGTAGCGGGGACACAGATACGCAGTATTTT. It is translated as CASSLGGSGDTDTQYF.